The clone carrying this TCR beta chain was detected many times. The antigen is unknown. This specimen comes from a study of T cell repertoires in cytomegalovirus infection. CDR1 SGHVS and CDR2 FNYEAQ come from the germline V gene. Trimming left V 4 bases short and J 2 bases short, with 12 bases between. The CDR3 covers 15 residues. TCRdb passed the reads through MiXCR, listing each CDR3 protein once. There are roughly 990,000 distinct CDR3 sequences in the sample; 30% to 40% occur only once, and more than 13% lies in the top ten. The gene calls are TRBV7-6 and TRBJ2-1, with D unclear. The TCR was taken from a human donor in good health (CMV status not recorded). Some clones in this sample may be carry-over from other donors' samples. The sample in question was cultured CD8+ T cells from PBMCs, obtained from culture after CMV antigen stimulation. The CDR3 DNA reads as TGTGCCAGCAGCTGGCAGGTGTCGACCTACAATGAGCAGTTCTTC. Residues: CASSWQVSTYNEQFF.